The present entry profiles one T cell receptor beta chain with its context. Its antigen is unknown. This sample was taken from a study of response to subunit inactivated influenza vaccine. Findings and caveats of the study: The study's authors posited that every seasonal influenza vaccination enlists few new T cells.

TCRdb reanalysed the RT-PCR reads using MiXCR and keeps one entry per CDR3 protein. The table records 860,000 or so distinct CDR3 sequences, over 20% of them present only once. This clonotype originated in a man between 45 and 60 years old who received an inactivated influenza vaccine. This specimen consisted of PBMCs from blood, obtained more than 4 days after vaccination.

The CDR3 sequence: CASSQEGVRNGNVLTF. CDR3 in DNA: TGTGCCAGCAGCCAAGAAGGGGTTCGTAATGGCAACGTCCTGACTTTC. This chain uses TRBV3-1 with TRBJ2-6; tentative D call: TRBD1 (5 bases). Germline assignment: CDR1 LGHDT and CDR2 YNNKEL (reference sequence). This CDR3 comprises 16 residues. V lost 0 bases and J 9 bases, leaving 15 bases between the germline ends.